The sequence of this T cell receptor (beta chain) was determined in a study of early T cells in non-severe SARS-CoV-2 infection. Background on the study: The chains were unpaired, and the sequenced material was bulk RNA from unsorted whole blood. Findings of the study overall: The matching step, a VDJdb search, favored anti-spike CD8 responses and missed private and CD4 specificities.

The trim removed 0 bases at V and 10 bases at J, leaving 4 bases unmatched. This CDR3 is 14 amino acids long. Germline V CDR1 and CDR2: LNHNV, YYDKDF (reference sequence). In the library, individual cDNA molecules carried attached unique molecular identifiers. A single record per CDR3 protein comes from TCRdb applying MiXCR to the 5' RACE reads. This sample carries some 19,000 distinct CDR3 sequences, approximately 4.4% of them seen once, and the ten largest clones take approximately 7.2%. This clonotype appeared many times. The antigen is undetermined. The sample was whole blood. The chain uses TRBV15 and TRBJ2-1; 9 positions agree with TRBD2. The source of this sequence is an adult who was a healthcare worker with PCR-confirmed SARS-CoV-2 infection or an uninfected control (not recorded which). CDR3 amino acids: CATSRDLLAGEQFF. The CDR3 DNA reads as TGTGCCACCAGCAGAGATCTGCTAGCGGGGGAGCAGTTCTTC.